The 8 T cell receptor beta chains below all came from one sample that was sequenced in a study of blood T cell repertoires in COVID-19. Clones were read by immunoSEQ multiplex PCR, and TCRdb kept only the in-frame ones, dropping some. The repertoire includes about 70,000 clones, 60% to 85% of them detected once, and 9.5% to 10% sits in the top ten. Source material: peripheral blood. These receptors were taken from a human donor in a cohort sampled during active COVID-19.

This chain uses TRBV7-9 with TRBJ1-1; D perhaps matches TRBD1 (6 bases). The CDR3 is 13 amino acids. Germline assignment: CDR1 SEHNR and CDR2 FQNEAQ (reference sequence). V was trimmed by 3 bases and J by 6 bases, leaving 11 bases between them. DNA of the CDR3: TGTGCCAGCAGCTTCGGGGGGCTGGCTGAAGCTTTCTTT. Its translation: CASSFGGLAEAFF.

The chain has TRBV9 and TRBJ1-2; D ambiguous. Trimming shortened V by 4 bases and J by 4 bases, and 11 bases separated the two germline ends. The CDR3 covers 13 residues. CDR1 and CDR2 (germline): SGDLS, YYNGEE. CDR3 DNA sequence: TGTGCCAGCAGCCCCTCCGTCGTCTATGGCTACACCTTC. The encoded protein is CASSPSVVYGYTF. The whole variable domain, remainder taken from reference TRBV9 and TRBJ1-2, is DSGVTQTPKHLITATGQRVTLRCSPRSGDLSVYWYQQSLDQGLQFLIQYYNGEERAKGNILERFSAQQFPDLHSELNLSSLELGDSALYFCASSPSVVYGYTFGSGTRLTVV.

The rearrangement links TRBV7-9 to TRBJ2-7, with TRBD1 as a possible D gene (6 bases). Between the trimmed V and J ends, which lost 2 bases and 0 bases, there was a span of 23 bases. Germline CDR1 and CDR2: SEHNR and FQNEAQ (reference sequence). The CDR3 runs 19 residues. The CDR3 loop reads CASSLLLTGDLPSSYEQYF. DNA of the CDR3: TGTGCCAGCAGCTTACTGTTGACAGGAGACCTTCCAAGCTCCTACGAGCAGTACTTC.

This clone appeared a single time. The V gene is TRBV2, the J gene TRBJ1-1; D gene unclear. This CDR3 has 13 residues. The ends were cut back, 3 bases at V and 3 bases at J, with 8 bases in the middle. CDR1 and CDR2 (germline): SNHLY, FYNNEI. The CDR3 region has the DNA TGTGCCAGCAGTGATATCGCAGACACTGAAGCTTTCTTT. Translating gives CASSDIADTEAFF.

V is TRBV27 and J is TRBJ2-7; 7 nucleotides match TRBD1. The V gene's germline CDR1 is MNHEY and CDR2 SMNVEV (reference sequence). V dropped 4 bases and J dropped 3; count of bases not matched to a gene: 6. The CDR3 totals 14 residues. CDR3 in DNA: TGTGCCAGCAGTTCCGGGACAGAGAGCTACGAGCAGTACTTC. Protein sequence: CASSSGTESYEQYF.

This clone was seen a few times. The chain joins TRBV29-1 to TRBJ2-7, with 8 bases lining up with TRBD1. This CDR3 has 13 residues. The J segment lost 6 bases and the V segment lost 5 bases, leaving 9 bases of the junction unmatched. Germline V gene sequence: CDR1 SQVTM, CDR2 ANQGSEA. The CDR3 here is CSVTTTGGGEQYF. In DNA form, the CDR3 reads TGCAGCGTTACAACCACAGGGGGAGGCGAGCAGTACTTC.

V and J are TRBV25-1 and TRBJ2-7, with a possible D match to TRBD2 (6 bases). The length of the CDR3 is 15 residues. The V and J ends lost 3 bases and 2 bases respectively, with 14 bases between them. Germline CDR1 and CDR2: MGHDK and SYGVNS. CDR3 protein: CASSDTAGGPYEQYF. DNA of the CDR3: TGTGCCAGCAGTGATACAGCGGGCGGACCCTACGAGCAGTACTTC.

This clone was picked up a small number of times. The rearrangement links TRBV11-2 to TRBJ1-6; D gene unclear. CDR3 length equals 13 residues. CDR1 and CDR2 (germline): SGHAT, FQNNGV. V dropped 4 bases and J dropped 15 bases, with 16 bases sitting between them. The CDR3 nucleotides read TGTGCCAGCAGCTCAGTTAAGGATCGCGGCCTCCACTTT. Its protein product is CASSSVKDRGLHF.